This T cell receptor (beta chain) was recovered during a study of cytomegalovirus exposure and HLA in healthy donors. This clone was observed a handful of times. Its target is not known. Study-level findings and limits: With high specificity and sensitivity, the classifier reportedly diagnosed cytomegalovirus status. Listed as cytomegalovirus-associated were 150 to 200 TCR beta chains.

Assay: immunoSEQ multiplex PCR; the TCRdb copy retains only in-frame clones and omits some. Altogether about 150,000 clones are present, about 95% being singletons, with the ten largest covering roughly 1.9%. V lost 4 bases to trimming and J lost 3 bases; unmatched junction nucleotides: 13. The CDR3 loop spans 16 amino acids. From germline, CDR1 is SGDLS and CDR2 YYNGEE. Specimen: PBMCs. This rearrangement joins TRBV9 to TRBJ2-7, with 7 bases aligning to TRBD1. The sequence came from a man aged 18 to 30 in good health and CMV-seropositive. In DNA, the CDR3 is TGTGCCAGCAGCCGCCAAACAGGGGCTTCCAGCTACGAGCAGTACTTC. It encodes CASSRQTGASSYEQYF.